The present T cell receptor beta chain was sequenced within a study of cytomegalovirus exposure and HLA in healthy donors. Study-wide findings and caveats: Fewer N-insertions than the roughly 670-donor mean were reportedly shown by an Asian-associated ancestry cluster in a later analysis. Because they were indistinguishable, some V segments, including TRBV6-2 and TRBV6-3, were excluded.

The CDR3 runs 13 residues. Trimming stripped 7 bases from V and 4 bases from J, with 10 bases between. Germline values: CDR1 LNHDA, CDR2 SQIVND (reference sequence). PCR amplification relied on 60 Vbeta primers (plus 13 Jbeta primers). The method was immunoSEQ multiplex PCR; TCRdb's version includes in-frame clones alone and lacks a portion of them. The table records about 150,000 clones, about three quarters of them present only once. Points on this clone: What it binds is unknown.

The source material was PBMCs. V is TRBV19 and J is TRBJ2-2; a possible D gene is TRBD1 (6 bases). The receptor's source is a male donor in good health and CMV-seronegative. CDR3 nucleotides: TGTGCCAGTACTGGACAGCGCACCGGGGAGCTGTTTTTT. Residues: CASTGQRTGELFF.